The T cell receptor (beta chain) described here comes from a study of T cells in Graves' hyperthyroidism and ophthalmopathy (dated by TCRdb to between 2018 and 2021). Describing the broader study: Peripheral blood samples were taken at initial diagnosis, before any treatment was given. The paper reports TCR Vbeta CDR3 sequencing of approximately 130 peripheral blood samples: around 45 ophthalmopathy, under 80 hyperthyroidism and 17 progressor patients. Following sampling, methimazole starting at 30 mg daily was given to hyperthyroidism patients, and high-dose intravenous methylprednisolone was given to ophthalmopathy patients. The study also compared thyroid tissue and blood T-cell repertoires from five or six Graves' hyperthyroidism patients. An independent validation cohort of about 20 hyperthyroidism patients and about 15 patients who later progressed to ophthalmopathy tested prospective prediction of ophthalmopathy. A discovery cohort of about 100 patients, fewer than 50 with Graves' ophthalmopathy and under 60 with stable Graves' hyperthyroidism, was used to find distinguishing TCR V-J signatures. The 75 to 100 discovery patients were randomly split 7:3 into training and test sets.

This clonotype was detected ten times or more. Its recognized antigen is unknown. No much larger clone is present one base from it, and per-base qualities are unavailable. The TCR beta CDR3 regions were amplified from RNA transcripts. A first-round RT-PCR of the TCR CDR3 used the HTBI primer set with the Qiagen OneStep RT-PCR kit. A second multiplex PCR round built the libraries, followed by size selection and purification. Libraries were sequenced paired-end with 100 bp reads on an Illumina HiSeq2000. Processing in the source paper ran as follows. SOAPnuke was used to process the raw data, with reads discarded if the reads contained adapters or uncalled bases, had a mean Phred below 15, or lacked an exact constant-primer or identifier match. COPE v1.2.5 was used to merge the high-quality paired reads, and each unique nucleotide sequence was defined as a clonotype. Clonotypes were aligned to IMGT TRBV, TRBD and TRBJ reference segments using MiTCR v1.1. The analysis included only V-J combinations with a frequency above 0.0001, which together covered more than 98% of the repertoires. The TCS score was defined as F50 (clonal expansion) divided by E x V (chaos), with BLOSUM62-based TCRdist calculated between CDR3 peptides within each V-J. Welch's t-statistics and random forest reduced fewer than 600 V-J features to roughly 13, which were used in a naive Bayes classifier (R e1071). Starting from the raw public reads, TCRdb applied fastp trimming at Q25, assembled clones with MiXCR and retained in-frame beta chains. A single entry per CDR3 protein holds the most common genes and DNA from its merged rows. TCRdb's processing, not the authors' own work, is the source of the V and J calls. A total of 730,000 or so distinct CDR3 sequences appear in this sample, over 15% of them only once. Clones ranked in the top ten supply 16% of the sample.

Hyperthyroidism patients were newly diagnosed, had a disease duration of under 2 months, and were aged 18 to 65 years. Exclusion was applied to patients with uncontrolled infections, other autoimmune diseases, pregnancy or lactation. Diagnoses relied on clinical symptoms, serum thyroxine and TRAb, thyroid ultrasound and orbital computed tomography. For progressor patients, blood was drawn at the first diagnosis of hyperthyroidism, before any ophthalmopathy symptoms had appeared. PBMCs were separated from roughly 10 ml of fresh peripheral blood using Ficoll-Paque density gradient centrifugation. Progressor patients were first diagnosed with Graves' hyperthyroidism and then developed ophthalmopathy during follow-up. Total RNA was extracted with Trizol reagent, and quality was checked on an Agilent 2100 Bioanalyzer. Broad study findings and their caveats: Most expanded thyroid clonotypes (frequency above 0.001) were also detected in blood, a finding suggesting that blood repertoires may reflect thyroid immune responses. No statistical method was used to fix the sample size in advance, and group allocation was not hidden from the investigators. In validation, progression to ophthalmopathy was predicted by the model with 70.59% sensitivity and 72% to 85% specificity, a median of roughly 6 months before onset. Ophthalmopathy was separated from stable hyperthyroidism by a 13 V-J signature model, with over 85% sensitivity and approximately 81% specificity obtained in cross-validation and 80%/75% obtained in testing.

Relative to germline, V is 2 bases shorter and J is 12 bases shorter, with 20 bases between their ends. Per the germline V gene, SNHLY is the CDR1 and FYNNEI is the CDR2. The CDR3 covers 16 residues, taking in both the cysteine and the phenylalanine. CDR3 DNA only is kept here, 48 bases in frame from base 1. The receptor's source is a woman in her 50s with Graves' hyperthyroidism that later progressed to Graves' ophthalmopathy. The sample taken for sequencing was blood. The rearranged segments are TRBV2 and TRBJ1-6; the D gene is not confidently resolved. The CDR3 amino acid sequence is: CASSELGWGGGGPLHF. Here is the DNA: TGTGCCAGCAGTGAATTGGGGTGGGGAGGCGGTGGACCCCTCCACTTT.